This T cell receptor beta chain was captured by sequencing in a study of cytomegalovirus exposure and HLA in healthy donors. Broader study findings: A later analysis appeared to link common viral pathogens to several of the most significant clusters.

As to this clone: Antigen unknown.

The trim removed 5 bases at V and 4 bases at J, leaving 8 bases unmatched. The length of the CDR3 is 15 residues. Germline loops: CDR1 MDHEN, CDR2 SYDVKM. The PCR was carried out with 60 Vbeta primers and 13 Jbeta primers. TCRdb keeps only in-frame clones here, not all; method: immunoSEQ multiplex PCR. The sample holds fewer than 250,000 clones; 83% are singletons and the top ten take 1.1% to 1.5%. The chain recombines TRBV28 with TRBJ2-5, with 9 bases matching TRBD1. The origin of this receptor is a girl between 10 and 17 years old in good health and CMV-seronegative. Sequencing was done on a sample of PBMCs. The CDR3 nucleotides read TGTGCCAGCAGTCCCATACAGGGGGCTGGAGAGACCCAGTACTTC. Amino acid sequence: CASSPIQGAGETQYF.